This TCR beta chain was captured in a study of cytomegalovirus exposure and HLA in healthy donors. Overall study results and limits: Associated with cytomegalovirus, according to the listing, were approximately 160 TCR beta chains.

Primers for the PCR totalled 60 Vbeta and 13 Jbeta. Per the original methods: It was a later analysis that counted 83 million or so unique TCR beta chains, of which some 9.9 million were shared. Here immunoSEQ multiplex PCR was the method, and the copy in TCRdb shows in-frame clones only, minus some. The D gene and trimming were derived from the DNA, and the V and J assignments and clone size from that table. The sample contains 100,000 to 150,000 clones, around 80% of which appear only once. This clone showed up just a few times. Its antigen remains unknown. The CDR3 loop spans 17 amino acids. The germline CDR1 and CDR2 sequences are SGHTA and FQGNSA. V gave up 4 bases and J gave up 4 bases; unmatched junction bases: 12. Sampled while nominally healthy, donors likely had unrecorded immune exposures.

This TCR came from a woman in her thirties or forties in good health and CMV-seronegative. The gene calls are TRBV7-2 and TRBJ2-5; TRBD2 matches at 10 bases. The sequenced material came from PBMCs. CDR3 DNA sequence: TGTGCCAGCAGCTCCGGGACTAGCGTGCGGAGGGGAGAGACCCAGTACTTC. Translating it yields CASSSGTSVRRGETQYF.